A single TCR beta chain is shown here with its context. Antigen: not known. Sequencing used immunoSEQ multiplex PCR; TCRdb keeps in-frame clones, though not all of them. The table shows around 130,000 clones, with approximately 83% occurring only once. This entry comes from a study of T cell responses to AZD1222 COVID-19 vaccine. Points from the study as a whole: Spike regions recognized by vaccine-associated CD4 TCRs spanned the protein, led by 160-218 and 743-854. Donors in the cohort were predominantly white British and more often female, and clonal diversity was possibly underestimated. Regions left unmutated in variants are reportedly the target of nearly half of spike-specific TCRs.

The TCR was taken from an adult in good health. The sequenced sample was peripheral blood, obtained on day 0 of AZD1222 vaccination.

The CDR3 loop reads CASSFLDLAGVSINEQFF. The DNA of the CDR3 is TGTGCCAGCAGCTTCCTCGACCTAGCGGGAGTAAGCATCAATGAGCAGTTCTTC. V is TRBV7-2 and J is TRBJ2-1; 10 bases are shared with TRBD2. The CDR3 runs 18 residues. Per the germline V gene, CDR1 is SGHTA and CDR2 is FQGNSA. Trimming at V came to 3 bases and at J to 6 bases, leaving 14 bases not matched to a gene. The whole variable domain, remainder taken from reference TRBV7-2 and TRBJ2-1, is GAGVSQSPSNKVTEKGKDVELRCDPISGHTALYWYRQSLGQGLEFLIYFQGNSAPDKSGLPSDRFSAERTGGSVSTLTIQRTQQEDSAVYLCASSFLDLAGVSINEQFFGPGTRLTVL.